This T cell receptor beta chain was sequenced in a study of blood T cell repertoires in COVID-19. Study in general: Samples of COVID-19 (acute and convalescent) were obtained from the United States, Italy and Spain. T cells, B-cell-depleted T cells, or PBMCs supplied cDNA or gDNA.

The CDR3 is 13 amino acids. From germline, CDR1 is MNHEY and CDR2 SVGAGI. V lost 6 bases and J lost 4, with 12 bases in between. The authors' processing: Estimation of nucleated cell counts was performed using reference gene primer amplification. The assay was immunoSEQ multiplex PCR, and TCRdb's table has in-frame clones only and misses some. V, J and clone size are those of that table, while D and trimming were read from the DNA. The sample shows 150,000 to 200,000 clones, 75% to 90% of them seen only once. The sample taken for sequencing was peripheral blood. The rearrangement uses TRBV6-5 and TRBJ1-1; unclear D gene. The source of this sequence is a human donor with acute or convalescent COVID-19. The donor label of this sample is uncertain. The DNA of the CDR3 is TGTGCCAGCAGGACCCGCGCGGCCACTGAAGCTTTCTTT. It yields the protein CASRTRAATEAFF.